One sample yielded the 6 T cell receptor beta chains listed below, sequenced in a study of lymphopenia after photon versus proton radiotherapy. Generated by immunoSEQ multiplex PCR, the TCRdb table keeps only in-frame clones and is missing some. The repertoire holds around 12,000 clones, with about 87% as singletons. Sequenced material: peripheral blood, taken from a patient treated with photon-based radiotherapy. These receptors all come from a man aged 60-69 years with pancreatic cancer.

This clone was detected once. This chain links TRBV6-6 with TRBJ1-1; D not certain. Trimming stripped 2 bases from V and 8 bases from J, with 18 bases between. The germline CDR1 and CDR2 sequences are MNHNY and SVGAGI (reference sequence). The length of the CDR3 is 15 residues. In DNA form, the CDR3 reads TGTGCCAGCAGTTACAGCCAGGATTATAGATTCGAAGCTTTCTTT. It encodes CASSYSQDYRFEAFF.

The genes are TRBV5-4 and TRBJ2-7, with 7 positions matching TRBD2. Looked up from germline, CDR1 is SGHNT and CDR2 is YYREEE (reference sequence). V trimming: 3 bases; J trimming: 2 bases; junction bases outside the gene matches: 11. CDR3 length: 16 amino acids. CDR3: CASSSMQAGFTYEQYF. The CDR3 nucleotides are TGTGCCAGCAGCTCTATGCAAGCGGGGTTTACCTACGAGCAGTACTTC.

The chain has TRBV4-1 and TRBJ2-4; 11 bases map to TRBD1. Looked up from germline, CDR1 is MGHRA and CDR2 is YSYEKL. The CDR3 loop spans 17 amino acids. V lost 1 base and J lost 2; bases outside the gene matches: 4. CDR3 in DNA: TGCGCCAGCAGCCAAGGGGACAGGGGGGGAACCAAAAACATTCAGTACTTC. Translating gives CASSQGDRGGTKNIQYF.

This clone was seen only once. The chain uses TRBV10-3 and TRBJ2-1, with a weak D call TRBD2 (7 bases). The V and J ends lost 4 bases and 5 bases respectively, with 15 bases between them. This CDR3 region has 15 residues. The V gene's germline CDR1 is ENHRY and CDR2 SYGVKD. CDR3 nucleotide sequence: TGTGCCATCAGTGCGTGGGGGGGGCGGAACAATGAGCAGTTCTTC. It yields the protein CAISAWGGRNNEQFF.

The rearrangement uses TRBV30 and TRBJ1-5, with D maybe TRBD1 (5 bases). The CDR3 is made up of 11 amino acids. The ends were cut back, 5 bases at V and 4 bases at J, with 6 bases in the middle. CDR1 is GTSNPN, CDR2 SVGIG, per germline (reference sequence). CDR3 bases: TGTGCCTGGGGGGGGAATCAGCCCCAGCATTTT. It specifies CAWGGNQPQHF. The full variable domain, completed using reference TRBV30 and TRBJ1-5, is SQTIHQWPATLVQPVGSPLSLECTVEGTSNPNLYWYRQAAGRGLQLLFYSVGIGQISSEVPQNLSASRPQDRQFILSSKKLLLSDSGFYLCAWGGNQPQHFGDGTRLSIL.

This rearrangement joins TRBV5-1 to TRBJ2-1; D is perhaps TRBD2 (6 bases). With 5 bases removed from V and 1 base from J, the gap between germline ends came to 16 bases. The CDR3 loop spans 16 amino acids. Per germline, CDR1 SGHRS and CDR2 YFSETQ. CDR3 sequence (DNA): TGCGCCAGCAGGCTGGGAGGTCCTGTGTCCTACAATGAGCAGTTCTTC. It yields the protein CASRLGGPVSYNEQFF.